This T cell receptor delta chain was captured in a study of γδ T cells in repeated Plasmodium falciparum infection (dated by TCRdb to the early 2020s). Describing the broader study: The natural-infection arm enrolled Malian children exposed to intense seasonal malaria transmission and compared the Malian children with Australian children matched for age and gender. Four controlled human malaria infections were administered to about five malaria-naive U.S. adults over roughly 580 days by bites from P. falciparum NF54-infected Anopheles stephensi mosquitoes. The study examined how repeated Plasmodium falciparum infection shapes the human gammadelta T cell repertoire, using natural infection in Mali and controlled human malaria infection. Malian gammadelta TCR repertoires were analysed cross-sectionally during no-transmission periods and were analysed longitudinally across acute febrile malaria episodes. Controlled-infection subjects were sampled at baseline, immediately before selected infections, and 21 days after each infection.

Ten or more counts support this clone. Which antigen it targets is not known. This DNA's translation differs at residue 15 from TCRdb's protein, which comes from a much larger clone; a read error is likely, and the protein shown is translated from the DNA. The CDR3 runs 16 residues from the cysteine to the phenylalanine. The CDR3 DNA has 48 bases and is translated from base 1. From the germline V gene, CDR1 is TSWWSYY and CDR2 is QGS. Receptors were amplified or captured by multiplex PCR. Sequencing relied on an Illumina MiSeq. Each sorted gammadelta T cell sample was sequenced for both the TCR gamma (TRG) and TCR delta (TRD) chains. In the source study's methods: Repertoire analyses included clonotype tree plots, accumulated frequency of the top 20 clonotypes, diversity index (DI) and D75 metrics. TCRdb recomputed clones from the public reads with CATT; identical DNA rows were then combined. These V and J calls originate from TCRdb's pipeline instead of the authors' own analysis. The sample contains tens of thousands of delta-chain clones, under 1.5% of them found a single time. The ten largest clones represent 8.5% to 10% of the sample.

For bulk TCR repertoire analysis, Vgamma9/Vdelta2+ and Vdelta2-negative gammadelta T cell populations were isolated by flow sorting from peripheral blood mononuclear cells. Broad study findings and their caveats: Compared with the repertoires of Australian children, the Vdelta2-negative gammadelta TCR repertoires of Malian children appeared more clonally expanded, less diverse and less shared. The controlled-infection cohort was small, limiting analysis of inter-individual variability in gammadelta T cell responses. Generalizability was limited because the Malian cohort was drawn from a small rural village of predominantly one ethnic group. Waves of new clonotype selection in Vdelta2-negative, largely Vdelta1+, gammadelta TCR repertoires appeared to be driven by repeated controlled infections. Across time and infection, the Vgamma9/Vdelta2+ TCR repertoires showed a highly stable polyclonal makeup, with many TCRgamma sequences overlapping between individuals.

The source of this sequence is a pool of human donors (malaria-infected and uninfected, not separated). Sequencing was carried out using gamma-delta T cells from blood. The chain was built from TRDV1 and TRDJ1, and 7 junctional nucleotides match TRDD3. CDR3 reads: CALGLPRKGIEDKLTF. The nucleotide sequence is TGTGCTCTTGGGCTACCTAGGAAGGGGATAGAAGATAAACTCACCTTT.